This passage covers 19 T cell receptor beta chains from one sample sequenced in a study of blood T cell repertoires in COVID-19. Repertoires were generated with immunoSEQ multiplex PCR, while TCRdb's copy carries only in-frame clones and drops some. The sample shows roughly 370,000 clones, about 83% of them seen only once. Sequenced input: PBMCs or T cells enriched from blood (not recorded which). These receptors came from a woman aged 45-65 years who had recovered from COVID-19.

The rearrangement uses TRBV3-1 (or the pseudogene TRBV3-2) and TRBJ2-7; 7 positions match TRBD1. Germline V gene lookup returns CDR1 LGHDT and CDR2 YNNKEL (reference sequence). The CDR3 is made up of 14 amino acids. V gave up 1 base and J gave up 1 base; unmatched junction bases: 1. The CDR3 DNA is TGTGCCAGCAGCCAAGCGGGACAGTCCTACGAGCAGTACTTC. Its protein is CASSQAGQSYEQYF.

A remark on this clone: Germline and junction disagree at one end, which may indicate a read error. The chain employs TRBV5-6 and TRBJ1-1; 8 bases fit TRBD1. Germline assignment: CDR1 SGHDT and CDR2 YYEEEE. CDR3 size: 12 residues. The CDR3, as DNA: TGTGCCAGCAGCTTGGATGTAGGTGACAGGGGTTTT. As protein: CASSLDVGDRGF.

This chain uses TRBV29-1 with TRBJ1-1, with 7 nucleotides matching TRBD1. The CDR3 covers 13 residues. V shed 4 bases and J 2 bases; nucleotides not matched to a gene: 4. CDR1 and CDR2 from the germline V gene are SQVTM and ANQGSEA. The CDR3: CSVGRGPNTEAFF. The CDR3 DNA reads as TGCAGCGTTGGAAGGGGGCCTAACACTGAAGCTTTCTTT.

CDR3 region: CASSPTVRTYNEQFF. The CDR3 DNA reads TGTGCCAGTAGTCCGACAGTCCGCACCTACAATGAGCAGTTCTTC. V and J are TRBV19 and TRBJ2-1, with TRBD1 as a possible D gene (5 bases). The CDR3 loop spans 15 amino acids. Germline V gene data show CDR1 as LNHDA and CDR2 as SQIVND (reference sequence). V was pared by 5 bases and J by 2 bases, with 13 bases between.

The chain employs TRBV7-2 and TRBJ1-2, with D perhaps TRBD1 (6 bases). Germline CDR1 and CDR2: SGHTA and FQGNSA. This CDR3 comprises 14 residues. V was clipped by 6 bases and J by 4 bases, with 15 bases between them. CDR3 residues: CASRSEGEGYGYTF. The DNA of the CDR3 is TGTGCCAGCAGGTCAGAGGGGGAAGGCTATGGCTACACCTTC. The whole variable domain, filled in from reference TRBV7-2 and TRBJ1-2, reads GAGVSQSPSNKVTEKGKDVELRCDPISGHTALYWYRQSLGQGLEFLIYFQGNSAPDKSGLPSDRFSAERTGGSVSTLTIQRTQQEDSAVYLCASRSEGEGYGYTFGSGTRLTVV.

The genes are TRBV5-5 and TRBJ1-1; no definite D call. V lost 4 bases to trimming and J lost 1 base, with 8 bases between them. The CDR3 runs 13 residues. Germline loops: CDR1 SGHKS, CDR2 YYEKEE (reference sequence). The CDR3 spells CASSQPGNTEAFF. The CDR3 DNA reads as TGTGCCAGCAGCCAACCAGGGAACACTGAAGCTTTCTTT.

Details on this clone: This sample also contains other DNA sequences that code for the same CDR3. The V call is TRBV5-1, the J call TRBJ1-1; possibly TRBD1 for D (5 bases). The CDR3 is 14 amino acids. V was clipped by 0 bases and J by 4 bases, with 10 bases between them. Germline CDR1 reads SGHRS; CDR2 reads YFSETQ. CDR3 nucleotides: TGCGCCAGCAGCTTGGCCGCGGGGGGCACTGAAGCTTTCTTT. This sequence encodes CASSLAAGGTEAFF.

The rearrangement links TRBV2 to TRBJ1-5, with D possibly matching TRBD1 (5 bases). Trimming left V 4 bases short and J 0 bases short, with 10 bases between. Germline loops: CDR1 SNHLY, CDR2 FYNNEI. The CDR3 is made up of 15 amino acids. CDR3 region: CASSASGGSNQPQHF. CDR3 nucleotide sequence: TGTGCCAGCAGTGCGAGCGGGGGTAGCAATCAGCCCCAGCATTTT.

The genes are TRBV12-3 or TRBV12-4 and TRBJ1-2; TRBD1 aligns across 7 bases. V lost 6 bases to trimming and J lost 3 bases; unmatched junction nucleotides: 4. The CDR3 runs to 13 residues. The CDR3 here is CASRAGTDYGYTF. As DNA, the CDR3 is TGTGCCAGCAGAGCAGGGACAGACTATGGCTACACCTTC.

About this clone itself: Other DNA variants within this sample encode the same CDR3. J is TRBJ2-3 and V is TRBV7-2; perhaps TRBD2 as D (5 bases). The V gene's germline CDR1 is SGHTA and CDR2 FQGNSA. The CDR3 consists of 12 residues. The V gene lost 5 bases and the J gene lost 5 bases, with 8 bases spanning the gap. The CDR3 DNA is TGTGCCAGCAGCCCCGGAGGAGATACGCAGTATTTT. It specifies CASSPGGDTQYF.

The sample holds a few counts of this clone. V gene TRBV19 combines with J gene TRBJ2-5, with 9 positions matching TRBD2. CDR3 length: 15 residues. Germline CDR1 is LNHDA and CDR2 is SQIVND (reference sequence). V shed 3 bases and J 1 base; nucleotides not matched to a gene: 3. The CDR3 DNA reads as TGTGCCAGTAGTATGGTAGCGGGGGCCCAAGAGACCCAGTACTTC. It encodes CASSMVAGAQETQYF.

This CDR3 is CASSPSDRGNDGYTF. DNA for the CDR3: TGTGCCAGCAGCCCATCCGACAGGGGGAACGATGGCTACACCTTC. The chain joins TRBV11-2 to TRBJ1-2; 9 positions agree with TRBD1. CDR1 and CDR2 (germline): SGHAT, FQNNGV. J was trimmed by 6 bases and V by 5 bases; bases with no gene match: 10. The CDR3 spans 15 residues.

The genes are TRBV27 and TRBJ2-7; 10 bases are shared with TRBD1. The CDR3 is 16 residues long. The V and J ends lost 4 bases and 1 base, in that order; junction bases with no gene match: 7. CDR1 is MNHEY and CDR2 is SMNVEV in the germline V gene (reference sequence). CDR3 loop: CASSSVGQGLSYEQYF. The DNA for the CDR3 is TGTGCCAGCAGTTCAGTGGGACAGGGGCTTTCCTACGAGCAGTACTTC.

This clone was seen a single time. The chain joins TRBV28 to TRBJ1-5; 10 bases match TRBD1. This CDR3 region has 19 residues. With 2 bases clipped from V and 3 bases from J, the junction kept 13 bases outside the gene matches. Germline assignment: CDR1 MDHEN and CDR2 SYDVKM. DNA of the CDR3: TGTGCCAGCAGTTTAGGACGGGACAGGGGAATGGGGAACAATCAGCCCCAGCATTTT. This translates into CASSLGRDRGMGNNQPQHF.

The table lists this clone with a few counts. The CDR3 loop reads CASSRLGTSNSPLHF. The DNA of the CDR3 is TGTGCCAGCAGCCGTCTAGGGACATCGAATTCACCCCTCCACTTT. This chain connects TRBV14 to TRBJ1-6; TRBD1 might be the D (6 bases). V lost 4 bases, J lost 7 bases, and 14 bases lay in between. The CDR3 is 15 residues long. Germline CDR1 reads SGHDN; CDR2 reads FVKESK.

V gene TRBV7-3 combines with J gene TRBJ2-3; D gene ambiguous. There are 14 residues in the CDR3. Looked up from germline, CDR1 is SGHTA and CDR2 is FQGTGA. V was clipped by 2 bases and J by 2 bases, with 8 bases between them. CDR3 bases: TGTGCCAGCAGCTTAGGTCTATCCACAGATACGCAGTATTTT. This gives the protein CASSLGLSTDTQYF.

V and J are TRBV5-4 and TRBJ2-7; D is possibly TRBD1 (6 bases). The CDR3 totals 12 residues. Germline V gene lookup returns CDR1 SGHNT and CDR2 YYREEE (reference sequence). V dropped 1 base and J dropped 7 bases, with 9 bases sitting between them. The CDR3 nucleotides are TGTGCCAGCAGCTTGATAGGGGGTGAGCAGTACTTC. Its protein product is CASSLIGGEQYF.

The gene calls are TRBV3-1 (or the pseudogene TRBV3-2) and TRBJ2-3; tentatively, D is TRBD1 (5 bases). The CDR3 runs 15 residues. Germline lookup yields CDR1 LGHDT and CDR2 YNNKEL (reference sequence). Trimming left V 0 bases short and J 2 bases short, with 9 bases between. The CDR3 bases are TGTGCCAGCAGCCAAGATGGGGCGACCACAGATACGCAGTATTTT. Protein: CASSQDGATTDTQYF.

The V call is TRBV7-9, the J call TRBJ1-2; weak D call: TRBD1 (5 bases). CDR1 is SEHNR and CDR2 is FQNEAQ in the germline V gene (reference sequence). Trimming took off 3 bases at V and 4 bases at J, with 12 bases between the two ends. The CDR3 length is 14 residues. The CDR3 DNA reads TGTGCCAGCAGCTTGAACCAGGGTGCCTATGGCTACACCTTC. It encodes CASSLNQGAYGYTF.